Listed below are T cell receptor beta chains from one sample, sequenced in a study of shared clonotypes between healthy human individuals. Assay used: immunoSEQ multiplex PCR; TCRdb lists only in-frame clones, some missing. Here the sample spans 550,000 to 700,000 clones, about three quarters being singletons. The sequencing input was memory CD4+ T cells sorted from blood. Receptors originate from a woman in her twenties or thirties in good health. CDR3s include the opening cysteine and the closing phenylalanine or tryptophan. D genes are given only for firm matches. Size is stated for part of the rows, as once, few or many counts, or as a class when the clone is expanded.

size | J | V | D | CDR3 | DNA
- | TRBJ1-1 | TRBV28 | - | CASSSPWGSMNTEAFF | TGTGCCAGCAGTTCCCCTTGGGGCAGCATGAACACTGAAGCTTTCTTT
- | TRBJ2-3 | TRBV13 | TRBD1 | CASSPSPGTGWLARTDTQYF | TGTGCCAGCAGCCCGAGCCCGGGGACAGGGTGGCTCGCTCGCACAGATACGCAGTATTTT
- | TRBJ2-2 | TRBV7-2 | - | CASSGYLKTNTGELFF | TGTGCCAGCAGCGGGTATCTCAAAACGAACACCGGGGAGCTGTTTTTT
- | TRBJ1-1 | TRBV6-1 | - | CASSLGVDTEAFF | TGTGCCAGCTCCCTTGGTGTTGACACTGAAGCTTTCTTT
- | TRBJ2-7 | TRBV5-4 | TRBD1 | CASSSQGAGYEQYF | TGTGCCAGCAGCTCTCAGGGGGCCGGCTACGAGCAGTACTTC
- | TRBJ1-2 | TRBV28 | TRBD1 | CASSLGTGQSYGYTF | TGTGCCAGCAGTTTAGGGACAGGACAATCCTATGGCTACACCTTC
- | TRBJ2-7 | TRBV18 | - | CASSPPGAYEQYF | TGTGCCAGCTCACCCCCAGGGGCCTACGAGCAGTACTTC
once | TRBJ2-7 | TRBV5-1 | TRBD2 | CASSLAETSGRTYEQYF | TGCGCCAGCAGCTTGGCCGAGACTAGCGGGAGGACCTACGAGCAGTACTTC
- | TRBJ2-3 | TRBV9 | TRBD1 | CASSGRQGRRVLTDTQYF | TGTGCCAGCAGCGGCCGACAGGGGCGGAGGGTCCTCACAGATACGCAGTATTTT
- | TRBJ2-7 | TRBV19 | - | CASSIGAGYYEQYF | TGTGCCAGTAGTATAGGTGCAGGTTACTACGAGCAGTACTTC
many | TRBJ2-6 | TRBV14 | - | CASRNPGANVLTF | TGTGCCAGCAGGAACCCTGGGGCCAACGTCCTGACTTTC
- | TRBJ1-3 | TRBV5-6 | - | CASRRRDSGSGNTIYF | TGTGCCAGCAGGCGCCGGGACTCAGGCTCTGGAAACACCATATATTTT
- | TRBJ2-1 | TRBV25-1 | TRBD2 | CASGGLAGDNEQFF | TGTGCCAGCGGGGGACTAGCGGGGGACAATGAGCAGTTCTTC
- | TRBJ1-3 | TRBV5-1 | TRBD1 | CASSLGPTGGSGNTIYF | TGCGCCAGCAGCTTGGGTCCTACAGGGGGCTCAGGAAACACCATATATTTT
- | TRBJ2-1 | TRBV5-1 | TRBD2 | CASSTGLAVDNEQFF | TGCGCCAGCAGCACGGGACTAGCGGTTGACAATGAGCAGTTCTTC
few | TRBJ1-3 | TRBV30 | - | CAWSVRGNTIYF | TGTGCCTGGAGTGTCCGGGGAAACACCATATATTTT
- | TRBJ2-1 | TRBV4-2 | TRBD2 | CASSPSGGRALNEQFF | TGTGCCAGCAGCCCGTCTGGCGGGAGGGCCCTCAATGAGCAGTTCTTC
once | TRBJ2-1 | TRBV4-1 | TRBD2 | CASSQGLAGGTTNEQFF | TGCGCCAGCAGCCAGGGACTAGCGGGAGGAACCACCAATGAGCAGTTCTTC
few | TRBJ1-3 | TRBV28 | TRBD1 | CASSLFLGGQGIGNTIYF | TGTGCCAGCAGTTTATTCTTGGGGGGACAGGGGATTGGAAACACCATATATTTT
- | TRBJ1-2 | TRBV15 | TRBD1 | CATSNYGTGVTNYGYTF | TGTGCCACCAGCAATTACGGGACAGGGGTGACGAACTATGGCTACACCTTC
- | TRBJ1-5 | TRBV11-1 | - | CASSLGGGSNQPQHF | TGTGCCAGCAGCTTAGGCGGGGGTAGCAATCAGCCCCAGCATTTT
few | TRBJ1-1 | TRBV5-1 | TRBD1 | CASSLGTGFEAFF | TGCGCCAGCAGCTTGGGGACAGGGTTTGAAGCTTTCTTT
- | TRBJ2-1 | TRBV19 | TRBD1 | CASSRGGQAGEQFF | TGTGCCAGTAGTCGTGGGGGACAGGCCGGGGAGCAGTTCTTC